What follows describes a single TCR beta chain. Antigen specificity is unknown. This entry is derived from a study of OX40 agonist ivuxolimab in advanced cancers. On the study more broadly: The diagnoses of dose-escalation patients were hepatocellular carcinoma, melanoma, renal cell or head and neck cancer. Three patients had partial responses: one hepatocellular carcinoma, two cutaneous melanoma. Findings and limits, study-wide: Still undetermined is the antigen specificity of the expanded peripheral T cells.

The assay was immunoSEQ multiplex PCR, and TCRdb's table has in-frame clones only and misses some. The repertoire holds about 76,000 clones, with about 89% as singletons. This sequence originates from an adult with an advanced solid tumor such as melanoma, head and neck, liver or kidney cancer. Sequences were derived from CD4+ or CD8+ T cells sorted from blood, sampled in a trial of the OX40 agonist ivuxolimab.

CDR3 in amino acids: CASSIDRGNSPLHF. The CDR3 DNA reads TGTGCCAGTAGTATTGACAGGGGGAATTCACCCCTCCACTTT. The chain recombines TRBV19 with TRBJ1-6, with 9 bases matching TRBD1. This CDR3 comprises 14 residues. The V segment lost 3 bases and the J segment 7 bases; nucleotides outside the gene matches: 1. In germline, CDR1 is LNHDA, CDR2 SQIVND (reference sequence).